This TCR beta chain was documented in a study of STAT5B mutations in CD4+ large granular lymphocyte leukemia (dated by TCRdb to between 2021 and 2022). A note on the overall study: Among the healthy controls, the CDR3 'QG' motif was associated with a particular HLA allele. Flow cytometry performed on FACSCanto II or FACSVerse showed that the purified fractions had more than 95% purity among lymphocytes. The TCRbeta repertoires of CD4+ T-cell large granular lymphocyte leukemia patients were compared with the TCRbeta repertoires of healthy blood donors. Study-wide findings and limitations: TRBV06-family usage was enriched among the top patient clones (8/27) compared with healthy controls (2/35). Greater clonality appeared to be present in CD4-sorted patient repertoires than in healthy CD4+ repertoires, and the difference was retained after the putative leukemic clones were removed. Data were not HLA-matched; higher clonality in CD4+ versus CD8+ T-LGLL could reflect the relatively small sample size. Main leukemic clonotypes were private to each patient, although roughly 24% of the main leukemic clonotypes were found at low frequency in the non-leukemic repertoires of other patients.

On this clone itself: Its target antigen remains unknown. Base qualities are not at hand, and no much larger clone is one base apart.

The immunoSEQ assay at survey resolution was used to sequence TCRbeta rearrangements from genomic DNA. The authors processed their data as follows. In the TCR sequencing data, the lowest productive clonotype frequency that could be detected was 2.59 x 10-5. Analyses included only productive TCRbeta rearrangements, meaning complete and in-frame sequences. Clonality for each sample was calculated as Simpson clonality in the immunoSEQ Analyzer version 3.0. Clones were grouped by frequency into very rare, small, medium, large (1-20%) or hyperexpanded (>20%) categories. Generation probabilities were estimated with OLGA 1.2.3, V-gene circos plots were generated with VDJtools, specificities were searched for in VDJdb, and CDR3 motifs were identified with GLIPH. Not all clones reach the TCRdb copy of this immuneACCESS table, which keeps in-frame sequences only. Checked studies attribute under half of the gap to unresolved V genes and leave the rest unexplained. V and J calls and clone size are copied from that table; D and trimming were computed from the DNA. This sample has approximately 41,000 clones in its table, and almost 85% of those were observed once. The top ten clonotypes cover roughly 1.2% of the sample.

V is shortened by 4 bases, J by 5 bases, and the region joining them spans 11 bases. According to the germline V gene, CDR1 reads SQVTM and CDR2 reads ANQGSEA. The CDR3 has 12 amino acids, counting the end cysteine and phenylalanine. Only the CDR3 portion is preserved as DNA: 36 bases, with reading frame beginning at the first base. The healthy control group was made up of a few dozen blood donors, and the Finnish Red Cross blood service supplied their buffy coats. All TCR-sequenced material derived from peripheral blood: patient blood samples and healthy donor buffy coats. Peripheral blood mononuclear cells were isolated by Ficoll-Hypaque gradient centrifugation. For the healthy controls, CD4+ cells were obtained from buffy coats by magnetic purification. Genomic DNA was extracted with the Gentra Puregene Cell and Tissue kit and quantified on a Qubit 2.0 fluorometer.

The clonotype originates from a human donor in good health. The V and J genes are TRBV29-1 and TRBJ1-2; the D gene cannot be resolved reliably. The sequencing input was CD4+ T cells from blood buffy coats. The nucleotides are TGCAGCGTTGCTAGGGTAGGATATGGCTACACCTTC. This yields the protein CSVARVGYGYTF.